The 13 T cell receptor beta chains below were found in one sample sequenced in a study of T cell responses to AZD1222 COVID-19 vaccine. Only in-frame clones appear in the TCRdb table, and some are missing; sequencing was by immunoSEQ multiplex PCR. The sample lists about 130,000 clones; 90% were seen once. The sequenced sample was peripheral blood, obtained on day 0 of MenACWY control vaccination. These receptors were collected from an adult in good health.

The chain recombines TRBV2 with TRBJ2-1, with 12 nucleotides matching TRBD2. CDR3 length equals 19 residues. Per germline, CDR1 SNHLY and CDR2 FYNNEI. The J segment lost 4 bases and the V segment lost 0 bases, leaving 10 bases of the junction unmatched. The CDR3 DNA sequence: TGTGCCAGCAGTGAAGCGGGGACACTAGCGGGGGGAATTTACAATGAGCAGTTCTTC. It yields the protein CASSEAGTLAGGIYNEQFF.

J is TRBJ2-7 and V is TRBV5-1; D gene ambiguous. This CDR3 has 14 amino acids. The V end was cut by 2 bases, the J end by 0 bases, with 9 bases between. The germline V gene encodes CDR1 SGHRS and CDR2 YFSETQ. CDR3 nucleotides: TGCGCCAGCAGCTTAGATGGGCTCTCCTACGAGCAGTACTTC. It is translated as CASSLDGLSYEQYF.

This clone was detected only once. The chain uses TRBV7-6 and TRBJ2-3; 9 bases are a match to TRBD1. J gave up 2 bases and V 4 bases, and 4 bases lay outside the gene matches. Germline lookup yields CDR1 SGHVS and CDR2 FNYEAQ. The CDR3 is made up of 15 amino acids. The CDR3 DNA reads as TGTGCCAGCAGCTCGGGACAGGGCCTCACAGATACGCAGTATTTT. Amino acid sequence: CASSSGQGLTDTQYF. The variable domain in full, completed from reference TRBV7-6 and TRBJ2-3, reads GAGVSQSPRYKVTKRGQDVALRCDPISGHVSLYWYRQALGQGPEFLTYFNYEAQQDKSGLPNDRFSAERPEGSISTLTIQRTEQRDSAMYRCASSSGQGLTDTQYFGPGTRLTVL.

This chain links TRBV7-8 with TRBJ2-5; D is uncertain. The germline V gene encodes CDR1 SGHVS and CDR2 FQNEAQ. Trimming stripped 3 bases from V and 3 bases from J, with 11 bases between. The CDR3 runs 14 residues. The CDR3 nucleotides are TGTGCCAGCAGCTTGCAGGCTTCGGAAGAGACCCAGTACTTC. The encoded protein is CASSLQASEETQYF.

The V and J genes are TRBV28 and TRBJ2-7; D is undetermined. Trimming removed 8 bases at V and 4 bases at J, with 12 bases between. The CDR3 is 12 residues long. Germline assignment: CDR1 MDHEN and CDR2 SYDVKM. The CDR3 coding sequence is TGTGCCAGCGGGTACACCCGTTACGAGCAGTACTTC. Translation gives CASGYTRYEQYF.

The chain recombines TRBV6-5 with TRBJ1-2; 10 nucleotides agree with TRBD1. The CDR3 totals 13 residues. Per germline, CDR1 MNHEY and CDR2 SVGAGI. J lost 8 bases, V lost 10 bases, and 10 bases had no gene match. In DNA form, the CDR3 reads TGTGCCACCAGGAGACAGGGGGCGAGGGGCTACACCTTC. It specifies CATRRQGARGYTF.

This clone has a single count. This sequence joins TRBV28 and TRBJ2-7; D perhaps matches TRBD1 (5 bases). CDR3 size: 13 residues. Trimming cost V 6 bases and J 3 bases, with 12 bases left between them. The germline V gene has CDR1 MDHEN and CDR2 SYDVKM. CDR3 nucleotides: TGTGCCAGCAGATTTCAGGGAAGCTACGAGCAGTACGTC. Its translation: CASRFQGSYEQYV.

Written as DNA, the CDR3 is TGTGCCAGCAGCCCCGGGCAGGGAAGGGCAACTAATGAAAAACTGTTTTTT. This translates into CASSPGQGRATNEKLFF. The chain joins TRBV5-6 to TRBJ1-4; D perhaps matches TRBD1 (5 bases). CDR1 and CDR2 from the germline V gene are SGHDT and YYEEEE. Trimming took 4 bases from V and 0 from J, leaving 16 bases between them. This CDR3 has 17 residues.

V usage is TRBV28 and J usage is TRBJ2-7; TRBD1 agrees at 7 bases. This CDR3 is 14 amino acids long. Per germline, CDR1 MDHEN and CDR2 SYDVKM. The trim removed 6 bases at V and 9 bases at J, leaving 14 bases unmatched. In DNA form, the CDR3 reads TGTGCCAGCAGCAAGCTCGACAGGGCCGGGGTGCAGTACGTC. Its translation is CASSKLDRAGVQYV.

CDR3 sequence: CASSPGQGTLATNEKLFF. The CDR3 nucleotides are TGTGCCAGCTCACCTGGACAGGGGACCCTTGCAACTAATGAAAAACTGTTTTTT. The chain uses TRBV18 and TRBJ1-4, with 9 bases that match TRBD1. V lost 3 bases and J lost 0; bases outside the gene matches: 8. This CDR3 is built from 18 residues. The germline V gene has CDR1 KGHSH and CDR2 LQKENI.

This clone was detected a few times. V is TRBV6-4 and J is TRBJ2-5, with D maybe TRBD1 (5 bases). CDR3 length equals 13 residues. Germline V CDR1 and CDR2: MRHNA, SNTAGT. V dropped 6 bases and J dropped 2 bases, with 10 bases sitting between them. CDR3 in DNA: TGTGCCAGCAGCAGGGATGGTCAAGAGACCCAGTACTTC. It yields the protein CASSRDGQETQYF.

The rearrangement joins TRBV6-5 to TRBJ2-2, with 8 nucleotides matching TRBD2. CDR1 MNHEY and CDR2 SVGAGI come from the germline V gene. The CDR3 contains 16 residues. The V gene end was trimmed by 0 bases and the J gene end by 5 bases; junction bases not matched to a gene: 5. The CDR3 loop is CASSYSAGGQTGELFF. The CDR3 DNA reads TGTGCCAGCAGTTACTCGGCGGGGGGTCAAACCGGGGAGCTGTTTTTT.

The V and J genes are TRBV19 and TRBJ2-1, with 7 bases aligning to TRBD1. CDR3 length: 16 residues. J was trimmed by 5 bases and V by 3 bases; bases with no gene match: 10. CDR1 and CDR2 from the germline V gene are LNHDA and SQIVND (reference sequence). As DNA, the CDR3 is TGTGCCAGTAGTATTTGGTTCGGGACAGCTCACAATGAGCAGTTCTTC. Protein: CASSIWFGTAHNEQFF.